What follows are 16 T cell receptor beta chains derived from one specimen sequenced in a study of cytomegalovirus exposure and HLA in healthy donors listed by TCRdb under 2017. Libraries were constructed by the immunoSEQ multiplex PCR assay. For the multiplex PCR, a mixture combining 60 forward primers for TCR Vbeta segments and 13 reverse primers for TCR Jbeta segments was used. TCRdb retrieved this table from immuneACCESS and kept in-frame rearrangements only. Not all clones are present; in checked studies, unresolved V genes account for under half, and no reason is known for the remainder. The sample records about 200,000 clones, roughly 80% of which are singletons. 6% of the sample rests with the top ten. The sequenced sample consisted of PBMCs. The source is a man in his forties in good health and CMV-seropositive.

V usage is TRBV6-1 and J usage is TRBJ2-1, with 9 bases fitting TRBD2. After removal of 0 bases from V and 3 bases from J, the junction contained 6 bases not matched to a gene. Germline loops: CDR1 MNHNS, CDR2 SASEGT. The length of the CDR3 is 17 residues. Here the CDR3 DNA reads TGTGCCAGCAGTGAAGCGCTTCAAGCGGGAGGCTACAATGAGCAGTTCTTC. As protein: CASSEALQAGGYNEQFF.

The chain joins TRBV6-5 to TRBJ1-1; the match to TRBD1 covers 8 bases. V lost 5 bases and J lost 4; bases outside the gene matches: 6. Germline V gene lookup returns CDR1 MNHEY and CDR2 SVGAGI. The CDR3 has 14 amino acids. The CDR3 loop is CASSRLQGGTEAFF. The CDR3 nucleotides are TGTGCCAGCAGTCGCCTACAGGGGGGCACTGAAGCTTTCTTT.

The chain employs TRBV6-1 and TRBJ2-7; the D gene is possibly TRBD1 (6 bases). Germline loops: CDR1 MNHNS, CDR2 SASEGT. The CDR3 spans 17 residues. V was pared by 3 bases and J by 0 bases, with 18 bases between. The CDR3 nucleotides read TGTGCCAGCAGTGAGGGGGCCTTAGCTGAGTCCTCCTACGAGCAGTACGTC. It specifies CASSEGALAESSYEQYV.

This clone has just one count. The chain recombines TRBV5-8 with TRBJ2-5, with 8 bases matching TRBD2. V trimming: 0 bases; J trimming: 7 bases; junction bases outside the gene matches: 11. The germline gives CDR1 SGHTS, CDR2 YDEGEE. The CDR3 extends over 16 amino acids. The CDR3 DNA reads TGTGCCAGCAGCTTGGGAGGCGGCGCGGGAGGCGGGACCCAGTACTTC. Translation: CASSLGGGAGGGTQYF.

The chain carries TRBV29-1 and TRBJ2-3, with D unclear. Germline V gives CDR1 SQVTM, CDR2 ANQGSEA. V was shortened by 1 base and J by 4 bases, with 15 bases between the two germline ends. The CDR3 sequence is 15 residues long. CDR3 amino acids: CSVEGGGVRADTQYF. In DNA form, the CDR3 reads TGCAGCGTTGAAGGCGGCGGAGTTCGCGCAGATACGCAGTATTTT.

The V gene is TRBV4-1, the J gene TRBJ1-4, with 9 bases lining up with TRBD1. With V trimmed by 1 base and J by 0 bases, 3 bases remained unmatched. From germline, CDR1 is MGHRA and CDR2 YSYEKL. The CDR3 extends over 17 amino acids. The CDR3 sequence: CASSQARDRATNEKLFF. CDR3 DNA: TGCGCCAGCAGCCAAGCCCGGGACAGGGCAACTAATGAAAAACTGTTTTTT.

This clone was detected once. This sequence joins TRBV6-1 and TRBJ2-3; 8 nucleotides line up with TRBD2. This CDR3 contains 20 residues. With V trimmed by 1 base and J by 2 bases, 17 bases remained unmatched. Germline values: CDR1 MNHNS, CDR2 SASEGT. CDR3 protein: CASSEGWAGGLPRYTDTQYF. The CDR3 DNA reads TGTGCCAGCAGTGAAGGGTGGGCGGGAGGCCTTCCACGCTACACAGATACGCAGTATTTT.

This rearrangement joins TRBV6-5 to TRBJ2-1, with D possibly matching TRBD2 (6 bases). The CDR3 spans 15 residues. Germline CDR1 MNHEY, CDR2 SVGAGI. Trimming removed 5 bases at V and 6 bases at J, with 17 bases between. CDR3 in DNA: TGTGCCAGCAGTGGCGCTCAGGGAGGCCGCAATGAGCAGTTCTTC. Protein: CASSGAQGGRNEQFF.

J is TRBJ2-1 and V is TRBV27, with TRBD2 matching 10 bases. Germline assignment: CDR1 MNHEY and CDR2 SMNVEV (reference sequence). The V segment lost 0 bases and the J segment 6 bases; nucleotides outside the gene matches: 5. CDR3 length equals 16 residues. CDR3 amino acids: CASSLSASGSLNEQFF. In DNA form, the CDR3 reads TGTGCCAGCAGTTTATCGGCTAGCGGGAGCCTCAATGAGCAGTTCTTC.

The chain combines TRBV7-9 with TRBJ1-3, with a tentative D call TRBD1 (5 bases). The germline V and J ends were trimmed by 5 bases and 0 bases, with 14 bases remaining between them. CDR3 length: 16 amino acids. Germline values: CDR1 SEHNR, CDR2 FQNEAQ (reference sequence). CDR3 protein: CASSSSRVFSGNTIYF. Written as DNA, the CDR3 is TGTGCCAGCAGCAGCTCCAGGGTATTCTCTGGAAACACCATATATTTT.

The V call is TRBV7-8, the J call TRBJ2-7; 8 bases are a match to TRBD2. This CDR3 is 16 amino acids long. The ends lost 5 bases at V and 3 bases at J; junction bases unmatched: 12. Germline V lookup: CDR1 SGHVS, CDR2 FQNEAQ. CDR3 in amino acids: CASSHTVAGNNYEQYF. The CDR3 nucleotides read TGTGCCAGCAGCCACACAGTAGCGGGGAACAACTACGAGCAGTACTTC.

This chain joins TRBV2 and TRBJ1-1, with 8 bases lining up with TRBD1. CDR1 and CDR2 (germline): SNHLY, FYNNEI. The V and J ends lost 5 bases and 2 bases, in that order; junction bases with no gene match: 1. The CDR3 has 13 amino acids. The CDR3 region has the DNA TGTGCCAGCAGTACAGGGGGAAACACTGAAGCTTTCTTT. It encodes CASSTGGNTEAFF.

CDR3 protein: CASSLYPGGNGETQYF. The CDR3 nucleotides are TGCGCCAGCAGCTTGTATCCTGGGGGGAACGGAGAGACCCAGTACTTC. The chain has TRBV5-1 and TRBJ2-5; TRBD2 is a possible D gene (6 bases). The CDR3 runs 16 residues. Germline V gene lookup returns CDR1 SGHRS and CDR2 YFSETQ. Trimming pared 1 base from V and 4 bases from J, leaving 17 bases between.

About this clone itself: A read error may account for a junction end that differs from germline. The chain couples TRBV7-7 to TRBJ2-7; 8 nucleotides align to TRBD2. The CDR3 has 19 residues. Germline values: CDR1 SSHAT, CDR2 FNYEAQ (reference sequence). CDR3 in amino acids: CASSLIPPTVAGGRLEQYF. CDR3 coding DNA: TGTGCTAGCAGCTTAATACCCCCTACGGTTGCGGGAGGAAGGCTCGAGCAGTACTTC.

The chain recombines TRBV5-1 with TRBJ1-4, with D maybe TRBD1 (5 bases). Germline CDR1 is SGHRS and CDR2 is YFSETQ. V lost 0 bases to trimming and J lost 8 bases, with 11 bases between them. The CDR3 length is 14 residues. The CDR3 DNA is TGCGCCAGCAGCTTGGAAACAGGACTAGAAAAACTGTTTTTT. Its protein is CASSLETGLEKLFF.

This clone was counted between two and nine times. The chain uses TRBV5-6 and TRBJ2-7, with TRBD2 matching over 13 bases. Germline CDR1 SGHDT, CDR2 YYEEEE. The junction had 12 bases not matched to a gene; V was cut back by 5 bases and J by 10 bases. This CDR3 has 15 amino acids. DNA for the CDR3: TGTGCCAGCAGTTGGGACGGACTAGCGGGGGCTGAACAGTACGTC. Translation gives CASSWDGLAGAEQYV.